This T cell receptor (beta chain) appears in the sequencing data of a study of blood T cell repertoires in COVID-19. The germline V gene encodes CDR1 MNHEY and CDR2 SVGAGI. CDR3 length equals 16 residues. Trimming removed 2 bases from V and 1 base from J; junction bases left unmatched: 3. Those enrolled in Seattle joined during active infection and were followed longitudinally afterward. Using immunoSEQ multiplex PCR, the repertoire was profiled, and TCRdb retains in-frame clones only, with some absent. Among about 150,000 clones listed, 88% were seen once. This TCR came from a human donor with COVID-19, enrolled during active disease. The donor label of this sample is uncertain. The chain recombines TRBV6-5 with TRBJ2-1; 9 bases are shared with TRBD2. The sequencing input was peripheral blood. As DNA, the CDR3 is TGTGCCAGCAGTTACCGGACTAGCGCATCCTACAATGAGCAGTTCTTC. Amino acids: CASSYRTSASYNEQFF.